The clone carrying this T cell receptor (beta chain) turned up a few times. Antigen specificity is unknown. The treatment denotes: some 20 received Ad26.COV2.S at low or high dose, single or two shots; 5 received placebo; per-sample allocation not given. Collection of the samples took place on day 63 after the first injection of vaccine or placebo. This record belongs to a study of Ad26.COV2.S vaccination and SARS-CoV-2 variants. Across the whole study: Ad26.COV2.S given intramuscularly, once or twice 56 days apart. Findings and limits, study-wide: Spike-specific TCR breadth was greater after Ad26.COV2.S than placebo.

Sequenced by immunoSEQ multiplex PCR; TCRdb stores in-frame clones only, minus some. The top ten hold around 1.8% of the sample, which has about half a million clones, 80% to 90% seen once. This CDR3 is 18 amino acids long. Germline CDR1 LGHDT, CDR2 YNNKEL (reference sequence). Between the trimmed V and J ends, which lost 0 bases and 0 bases, there was a span of 15 bases. The sequenced sample was peripheral blood, obtained in a trial of Ad26.COV2.S vaccine versus placebo. The chain recombines TRBV3-1 (or the pseudogene TRBV3-2) with TRBJ1-3; the D gene is possibly TRBD1 (5 bases). The receptor's source is a person between 18 and 59 years old who received the Ad26.COV2.S COVID-19 vaccine or a placebo. In DNA form, the CDR3 reads TGTGCCAGCAGCCAAGATCAGGGCAGGGTTGGCTCTGGAAACACCATATATTTT. Translating gives CASSQDQGRVGSGNTIYF.